Sequencing of this TCR beta chain was carried out in a study of T-cell memory formation after mild COVID-19. In the study overall: The two donors had largely donor-specific TCR clusters.

Findings of the study overall: CD4+ clones that contracted lay mainly in CM and EM; CD8+ ones lay in EMRA.

TCRdb independently ran MiXCR on the 5' RACE reads; one entry per CDR3 protein. The sample contains 300,000 to 400,000 distinct CDR3 sequences, over 10% of which appear only once. Comments on this clonotype: What it recognizes is unknown.

Per germline, CDR1 MGHDK and CDR2 SYGVNS. V lost 1 base to trimming and J lost 6 bases, with 11 bases between them. The length of the CDR3 is 14 residues. The sample was PBMCs or a T cell subset sorted from them (not recorded which). This clonotype was obtained from a man between 18 and 29 years old who had mild COVID-19 (a few samples of this study predate the infection). Cell type and time point are not known. The chain employs TRBV25-1 and TRBJ2-3; D gene ambiguous. The CDR3 sequence is CASSEFGSGDTQYF. Here the CDR3 DNA reads TGTGCCAGCAGTGAATTCGGCTCTGGGGATACGCAGTATTTT.